Given below is one T cell receptor (beta chain) in context. Its target is unknown. This PCR relied on a set of 60 Vbeta primers and 13 Jbeta primers. This table comes from immunoSEQ multiplex PCR, and its TCRdb copy is limited to in-frame clones, with some not included. Of about 150,000 clones in the sample, about 74% were seen once. The germline V gene has CDR1 SEHNR and CDR2 FQNEAQ (reference sequence). The ends were cut back, 2 bases at V and 0 bases at J, with 7 bases in the middle. This CDR3 has 14 residues. The data belong to a study of cytomegalovirus exposure and HLA in healthy donors. The study, taken as a whole, reports: Some V segments, TRBV6-2 and TRBV6-3 among them, were indistinguishable and were therefore excluded. V- and J-gene trimming in TCR beta was tied to a missense DCLRE1C variant by an analysis performed later. Highly shared variants forming one cluster were likely a sequencing artifact. A later analysis revealed that TCR association rates differed between HLA loci, peaking at DRB1 and bottoming out at HLA-C.

The source material was PBMCs. This chain joins TRBV7-9 and TRBJ1-1; D is unresolved. This clonotype was obtained from a woman aged 40 to 50 in good health and CMV-seronegative. CDR3 loop: CASSLNRLNTEAFF. Here the CDR3 DNA reads TGTGCCAGCAGCTTAAACCGGTTGAACACTGAAGCTTTCTTT. The full variable domain, in which reference TRBV7-9 and TRBJ1-1 provide the parts outside the CDR3, is DTGVSQNPRHKITKRGQNVTFRCDPISEHNRLYWYRQTLGQGPEFLTYFQNEAQLEKSRLLSDRFSAERPKGSFSTLEIQRTEQGDSAMYLCASSLNRLNTEAFFGQGTRLTVV.